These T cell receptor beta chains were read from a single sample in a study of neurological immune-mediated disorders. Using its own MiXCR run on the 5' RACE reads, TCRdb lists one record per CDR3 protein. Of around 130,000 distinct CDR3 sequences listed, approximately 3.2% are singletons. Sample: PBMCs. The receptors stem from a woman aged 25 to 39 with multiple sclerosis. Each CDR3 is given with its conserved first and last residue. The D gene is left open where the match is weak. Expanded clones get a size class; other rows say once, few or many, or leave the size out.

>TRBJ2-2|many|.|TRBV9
CASSVAGFTGELFF
TGTGCCAGCAGCGTAGCTGGGTTTACCGGGGAGCTGTTTTTT
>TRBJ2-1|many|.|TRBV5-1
CASSLEPPTEQFF
TGCGCCAGCAGCTTGGAACCGCCCACTGAGCAGTTCTTC
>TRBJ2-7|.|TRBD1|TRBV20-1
CSASDRDTYEQYF
TGCAGTGCCTCGGACAGGGACACCTACGAGCAGTACTTC
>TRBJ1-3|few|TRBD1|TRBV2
CASSGETDRDGNTIYF
TGTGCCAGCAGTGGGGAGACGGACAGGGACGGAAACACCATATATTTT
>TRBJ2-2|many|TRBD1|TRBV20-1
CSALGQVSTGELFF
TGCAGTGCTCTCGGACAGGTGTCCACCGGGGAGCTGTTTTTT
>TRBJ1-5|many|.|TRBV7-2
CASGPNRVSNQPQHF
TGTGCCAGCGGACCGAACAGGGTTAGCAATCAGCCCCAGCATTTT
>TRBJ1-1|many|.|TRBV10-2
CASRAQNTEAFF
TGCGCCAGCAGGGCACAGAACACTGAAGCTTTCTTT
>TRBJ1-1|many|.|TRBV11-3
CASSLDYGGPDTEAFF
TGTGCCAGCAGCTTAGATTACGGCGGACCGGACACTGAAGCTTTCTTT
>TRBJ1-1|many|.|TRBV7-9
CASSLLGPNTEAFF
TGTGCCAGCAGCTTGTTAGGACCGAACACTGAAGCTTTCTTT
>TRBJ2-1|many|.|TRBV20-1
CSARSGVVEQFF
TGCAGTGCTAGATCGGGAGTCGTTGAGCAGTTCTTC
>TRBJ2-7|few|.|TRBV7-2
CDSSAAYEQYF
TGTGACAGCAGTGCCGCCTACGAGCAGTACTTC
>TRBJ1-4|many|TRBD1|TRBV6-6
CATGQGDEKLFF
TGTGCCACCGGACAGGGGGACGAAAAACTGTTTTTT
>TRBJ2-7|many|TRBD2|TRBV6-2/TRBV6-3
CASSELAASNEQYF
TGTGCCAGCAGTGAACTAGCGGCCTCCAACGAGCAGTACTTC
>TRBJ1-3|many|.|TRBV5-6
CASSWGSGNTIYF
TGTGCCAGCAGCTGGGGGTCTGGAAACACCATATATTTT
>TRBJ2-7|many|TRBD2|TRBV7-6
CASSLSPGTSGGSYEQYF
TGTGCCAGCAGCTTAAGCCCTGGGACTAGCGGGGGGTCCTACGAGCAGTACTTC
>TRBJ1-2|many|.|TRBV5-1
CASSTGTGGGYTF
TGCGCCAGCAGCACAGGGACCGGTGGGGGCTACACCTTC
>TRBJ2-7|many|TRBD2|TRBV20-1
CSARVQSGGAYEQYF
TGCAGTGCTAGGGTCCAGAGCGGGGGGGCGTACGAGCAGTACTTC
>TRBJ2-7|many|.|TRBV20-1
CSARGGPYEQYF
TGCAGTGCTAGAGGGGGCCCCTACGAGCAGTACTTC
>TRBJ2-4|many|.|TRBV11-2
CASSSRLAKNIQYF
TGTGCCAGCAGCTCGAGATTAGCCAAAAACATTCAGTACTTC
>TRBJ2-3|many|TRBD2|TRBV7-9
CASSRLAGVTDTQYF
TGTGCCAGCAGCCGATTAGCGGGAGTCACAGATACGCAGTATTTT
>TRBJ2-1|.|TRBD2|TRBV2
CASSVETGGTYNEQFF
TGTGCCAGCAGTGTCGAGACGGGAGGTACCTACAATGAGCAGTTCTTC
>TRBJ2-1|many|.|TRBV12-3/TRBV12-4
CASSFRTSHNEQFF
TGTGCCAGCAGTTTTCGGACATCCCACAATGAGCAGTTCTTC
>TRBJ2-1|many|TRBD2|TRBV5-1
CASSPGSGGYNEQFF
TGCGCCAGCAGCCCGGGAAGCGGGGGCTACAATGAGCAGTTCTTC
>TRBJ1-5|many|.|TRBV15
CATSQPRGNQPQHF
TGTGCCACCAGCCAGCCAAGGGGGAATCAGCCCCAGCATTTT
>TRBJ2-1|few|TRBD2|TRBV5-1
CASIPIAGAYNEQFF
TGCGCCAGCATTCCTATAGCGGGGGCCTACAATGAGCAGTTCTTC
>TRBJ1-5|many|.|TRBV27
CASSFPNQPQHF
TGTGCCAGCAGTTTCCCCAATCAGCCCCAGCATTTT
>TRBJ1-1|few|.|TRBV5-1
CASSLERIPNTEAFF
TGCGCCAGCAGCTTGGAGCGGATCCCGAACACTGAAGCTTTCTTT
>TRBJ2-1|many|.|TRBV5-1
CASSPLGQSQFF
TGCGCCAGCAGCCCCCTAGGACAGTCGCAGTTCTTC
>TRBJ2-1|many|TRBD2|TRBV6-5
CASTSRGNEQFF
TGTGCCAGCACCTCGCGGGGGAATGAGCAGTTCTTC
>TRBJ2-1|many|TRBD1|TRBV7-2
CASSLAATGGIYNEQFF
TGTGCCAGCAGCTTAGCGGCGACAGGGGGCATCTACAATGAGCAGTTCTTC
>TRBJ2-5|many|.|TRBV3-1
CASSQIGNRETQYF
TGTGCCAGCAGCCAAATCGGGAACCGAGAGACCCAGTACTTC
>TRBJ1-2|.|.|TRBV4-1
CASSQDFLYGYTF
TGCGCCAGCAGCCAAGATTTCCTCTATGGCTACACCTTC
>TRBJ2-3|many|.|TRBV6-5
CASSYTGPLSTQYF
TGTGCCAGCAGTTACACCGGCCCTCTCTCTACGCAGTATTTT
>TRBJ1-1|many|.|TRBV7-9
CASLDRPNTEAFF
TGTGCCAGCCTTGACCGTCCGAACACTGAAGCTTTCTTT
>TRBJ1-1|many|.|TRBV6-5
CASSYSWGPEAFF
TGTGCCAGCAGTTACTCGTGGGGTCCTGAAGCTTTCTTT
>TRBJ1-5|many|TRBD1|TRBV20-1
CSARGQGYNQPQHF
TGCAGTGCTAGAGGACAGGGTTACAATCAGCCCCAGCATTTT
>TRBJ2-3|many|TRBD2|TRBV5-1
CASSLGLAIMDTQYF
TGCGCCAGCAGCTTGGGACTAGCAATAATGGATACGCAGTATTTT
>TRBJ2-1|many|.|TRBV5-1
CASSASGPSYNEQFF
TGCGCCAGTAGTGCCTCAGGGCCATCCTACAATGAGCAGTTCTTC
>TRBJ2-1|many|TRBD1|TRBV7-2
CASRRQGLENNEQFF
TGTGCCAGCAGGCGACAGGGATTGGAAAACAATGAGCAGTTCTTC
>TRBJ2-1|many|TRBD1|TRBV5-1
CASSLADRVKYNEQFF
TGCGCCAGCAGCTTGGCCGACAGGGTTAAGTACAATGAGCAGTTCTTC
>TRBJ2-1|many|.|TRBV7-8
CASSPFSDSYNEQFF
TGTGCCAGCAGCCCATTCAGCGACTCCTACAATGAGCAGTTCTTC
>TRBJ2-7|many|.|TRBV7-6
CASSPRDRGPLLQYF
TGTGCCAGCAGCCCCCGGGACCGGGGCCCTCTTCTGCAGTACTTC
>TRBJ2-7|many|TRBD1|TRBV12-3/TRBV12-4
CASSANRGISYEQYF
TGTGCCAGCAGCGCAAACAGGGGGATATCCTACGAGCAGTACTTC
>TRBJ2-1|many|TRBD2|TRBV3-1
CASSQDRTSGDEQFF
TGTGCCAGCAGCCAAGATAGGACTAGCGGGGATGAGCAGTTCTTC
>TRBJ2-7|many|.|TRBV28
CASSSPGRNLNEQYF
TGTGCCAGCAGTTCCCCGGGGCGAAATTTGAACGAGCAGTACTTC